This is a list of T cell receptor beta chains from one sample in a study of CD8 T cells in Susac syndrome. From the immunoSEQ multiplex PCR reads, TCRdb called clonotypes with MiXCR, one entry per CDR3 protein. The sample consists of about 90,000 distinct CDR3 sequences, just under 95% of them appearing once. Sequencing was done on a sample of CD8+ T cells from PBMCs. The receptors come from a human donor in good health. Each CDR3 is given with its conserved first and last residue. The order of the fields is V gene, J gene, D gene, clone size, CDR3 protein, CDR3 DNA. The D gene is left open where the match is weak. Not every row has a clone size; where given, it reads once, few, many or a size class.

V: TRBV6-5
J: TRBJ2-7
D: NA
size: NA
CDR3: CASNSVDRSTSYEQYF
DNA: TGTGCCAGCAATTCGGTCGACAGATCTACGTCCTACGAGCAGTACTTC

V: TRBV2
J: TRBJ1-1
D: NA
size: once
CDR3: CASSPGQMNTEAFF
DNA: TGTGCCAGCAGCCCGGGACAAATGAACACTGAAGCTTTCTTT

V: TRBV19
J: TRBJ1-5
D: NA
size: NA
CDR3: CASSISSNQPQHF
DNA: TGTGCCAGTAGTATTAGTAGCAATCAGCCCCAGCATTTT

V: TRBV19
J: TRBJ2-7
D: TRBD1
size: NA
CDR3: CATRDRGYEQYF
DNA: TGTGCCACCCGGGACAGGGGCTACGAGCAGTACTTC

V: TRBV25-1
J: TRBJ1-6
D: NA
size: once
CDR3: CASSTGSLNSPLHF
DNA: TGTGCCAGCAGCACAGGGAGTTTGAATTCACCCCTCCACTTT

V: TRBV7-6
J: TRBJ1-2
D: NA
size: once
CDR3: CASSRGGAYGYTF
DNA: TGTGCCAGCAGTAGGGGGGGAGCATATGGCTACACCTTC

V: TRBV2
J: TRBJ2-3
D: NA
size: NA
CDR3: CASDSLADTQYF
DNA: TGTGCCAGCGATTCCTTGGCAGATACGCAGTATTTT

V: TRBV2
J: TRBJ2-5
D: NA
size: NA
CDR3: CASSEMSIQETQYF
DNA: TGTGCCAGCAGTGAAATGTCAATCCAAGAGACCCAGTACTTC

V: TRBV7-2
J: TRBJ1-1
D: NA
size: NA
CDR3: CASSGPRWTEAFF
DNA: TGTGCCAGCAGCGGCCCTAGGTGGACTGAAGCTTTCTTT

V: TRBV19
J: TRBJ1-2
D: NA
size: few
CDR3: CASSPGNYGYTF
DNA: TGTGCCAGTAGTCCGGGGAACTATGGCTACACCTTC

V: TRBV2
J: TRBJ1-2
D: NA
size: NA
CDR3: CARQGFANYGYTF
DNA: TGTGCCAGACAGGGCTTCGCGAACTATGGCTACACCTTC

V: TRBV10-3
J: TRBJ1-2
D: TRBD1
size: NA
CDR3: CAISDWGPGGEGCYGYTF
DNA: TGTGCCATCAGTGATTGGGGCCCAGGGGGAGAGGGGTGCTATGGCTACACCTTC

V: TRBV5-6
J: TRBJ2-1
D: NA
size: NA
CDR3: CASSLELVQFF
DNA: TGTGCCAGCAGCTTGGAATTAGTCCAGTTCTTC

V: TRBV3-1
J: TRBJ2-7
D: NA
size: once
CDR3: CASSQAGHGSYEQYF
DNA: TGTGCCAGCAGCCAAGCAGGGCACGGGTCCTACGAGCAGTACTTC

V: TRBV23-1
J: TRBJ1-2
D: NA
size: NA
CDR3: CASSQSSRGNYGYTF
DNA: TGCGCCAGCAGTCAATCGAGCAGGGGCAACTATGGCTACACCTTC

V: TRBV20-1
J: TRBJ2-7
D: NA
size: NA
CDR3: CSARDIEKYEQYF
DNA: TGCAGTGCTAGAGATATAGAAAAATACGAGCAGTACTTC

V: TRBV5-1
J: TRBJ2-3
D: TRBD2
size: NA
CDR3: CASSLASGGPDTQYF
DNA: TGCGCCAGCAGCTTGGCCAGCGGGGGGCCAGATACGCAGTATTTT

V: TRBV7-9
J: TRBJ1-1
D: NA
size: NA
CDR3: CASSLRGQSSGEAFF
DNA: TGTGCCAGCAGCTTACGAGGGCAGAGTAGCGGTGAAGCTTTCTTT

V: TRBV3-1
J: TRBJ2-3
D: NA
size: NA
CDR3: CASSPGPREDTQYF
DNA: TGTGCCAGCAGCCCGGGTCCTCGGGAAGATACGCAGTATTTT

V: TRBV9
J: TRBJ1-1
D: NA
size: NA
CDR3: CASSPRVDTEAFF
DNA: TGTGCCAGCAGCCCCCGAGTGGACACTGAAGCTTTCTTT

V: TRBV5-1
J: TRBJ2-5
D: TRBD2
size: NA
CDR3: CASSSAAGGLETQYF
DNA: TGCGCCAGCAGTTCGGCCGCGGGGGGGCTAGAGACCCAGTACTTC

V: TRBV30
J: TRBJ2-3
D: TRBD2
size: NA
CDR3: CAWTAGSSGDTQYF
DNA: TGTGCCTGGACAGCGGGGAGTTCGGGAGATACGCAGTATTTT

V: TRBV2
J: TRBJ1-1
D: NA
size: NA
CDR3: CASSEELVGYTEAFF
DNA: TGTGCCAGCAGTGAAGAACTGGTGGGTTACACTGAAGCTTTCTTT

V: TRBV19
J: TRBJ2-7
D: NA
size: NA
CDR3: CASSPLEGLAYEQYF
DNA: TGTGCCAGTAGTCCCCTAGAGGGGTTGGCCTACGAGCAGTACTTC

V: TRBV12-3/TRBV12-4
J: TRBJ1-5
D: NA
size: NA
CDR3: CASRLGSQIADQPQHF
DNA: TGTGCCAGCAGGCTAGGGTCACAGATTGCCGATCAGCCCCAGCATTTT

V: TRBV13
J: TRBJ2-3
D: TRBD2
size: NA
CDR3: CASSQRSGGAHGTDTQYF
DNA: TGTGCCAGCAGCCAGAGGAGCGGGGGGGCCCATGGCACAGATACGCAGTATTTT

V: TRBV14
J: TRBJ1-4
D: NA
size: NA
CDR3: CASSHGGHEKLFF
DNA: TGTGCCAGCAGCCACGGCGGACATGAAAAACTGTTTTTT

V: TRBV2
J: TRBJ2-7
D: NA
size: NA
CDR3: CASSEAPAGEQYF
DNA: TGTGCCAGCAGTGAAGCTCCGGCTGGCGAGCAGTACTTC

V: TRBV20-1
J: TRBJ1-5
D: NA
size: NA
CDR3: CSARDIPRPEQPQHF
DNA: TGCAGTGCTAGAGATATCCCCAGACCGGAACAGCCCCAGCATTTT

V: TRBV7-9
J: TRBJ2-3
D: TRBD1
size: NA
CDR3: CASSLEGTGATDTQYF
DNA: TGTGCCAGCAGCTTAGAAGGGACAGGGGCAACAGATACGCAGTATTTT

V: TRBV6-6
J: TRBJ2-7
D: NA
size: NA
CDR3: CASSPLAKYYEQYF
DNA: TGTGCCAGCAGCCCTCTGGCGAAATACTACGAGCAGTACTTC

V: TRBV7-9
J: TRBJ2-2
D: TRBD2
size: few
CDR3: CASSLGSGGRFTGELFF
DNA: TGTGCCAGCAGCTTAGGAAGCGGGGGCCGATTCACCGGGGAGCTGTTTTTT

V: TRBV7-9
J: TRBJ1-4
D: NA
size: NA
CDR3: CASTPEGRQSEKLFF
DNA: TGTGCCAGCACCCCCGAGGGACGGCAGAGTGAAAAACTGTTTTTT

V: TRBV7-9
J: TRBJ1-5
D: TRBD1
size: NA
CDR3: CASSLDRGFDQPQHF
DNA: TGTGCCAGCAGTTTGGACAGGGGTTTCGATCAGCCCCAGCATTTT

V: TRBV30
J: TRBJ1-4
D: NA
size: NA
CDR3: CAWTWGEKLFF
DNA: TGTGCCTGGACCTGGGGGGAAAAACTGTTTTTT

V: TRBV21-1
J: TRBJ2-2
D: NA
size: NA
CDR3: CADLGQRTNTGELFF
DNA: TGTGCCGACCTGGGACAGAGAACGAACACCGGGGAGCTGTTTTTT

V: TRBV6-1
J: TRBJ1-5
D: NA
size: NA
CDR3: CASSRGENQPQHF
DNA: TGTGCCAGCAGTAGGGGGGAAAATCAGCCCCAGCATTTT

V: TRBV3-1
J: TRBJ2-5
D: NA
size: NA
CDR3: CASSRVAGKTQYF
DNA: TGTGCCAGCAGCCGGGTAGCCGGAAAGACCCAGTACTTC

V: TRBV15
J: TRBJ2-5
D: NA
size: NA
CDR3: CATSRDRGPQETQYF
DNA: TGTGCCACCAGCAGAGATCGGGGGCCCCAAGAGACCCAGTACTTC

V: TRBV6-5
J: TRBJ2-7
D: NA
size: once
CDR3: CASSYLSEGALEQYF
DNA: TGTGCCAGCAGTTACTTGTCGGAGGGGGCATTGGAGCAGTACTTC

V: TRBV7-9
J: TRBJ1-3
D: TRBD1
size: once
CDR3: CASASGVTDRVRNTIYF
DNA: TGTGCCAGCGCTTCCGGCGTCACGGACAGGGTGAGGAACACCATATATTTT

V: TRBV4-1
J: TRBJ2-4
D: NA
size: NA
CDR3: CASSPRGSLAKNIQYF
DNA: TGCGCCAGCAGCCCTCGGGGATCCCTAGCCAAAAACATTCAGTACTTC

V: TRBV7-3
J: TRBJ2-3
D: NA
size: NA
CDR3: CASSSSVGGPDTQYF
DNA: TGTGCCAGCAGCTCCTCCGTCGGGGGCCCAGATACGCAGTATTTT

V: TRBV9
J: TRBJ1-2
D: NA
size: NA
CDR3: CASSERVFSYGYTF
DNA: TGTGCCAGCAGCGAGAGGGTCTTTTCCTATGGCTACACCTTC

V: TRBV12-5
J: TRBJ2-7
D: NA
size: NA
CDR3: CASGLEFGTEFFDEQYF
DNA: TGTGCTAGTGGTTTGGAGTTTGGAACAGAATTTTTCGACGAGCAGTACTTC

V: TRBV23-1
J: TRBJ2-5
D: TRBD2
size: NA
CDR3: CASIGTKETQYF
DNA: TGCGCCAGCATAGGGACTAAAGAGACCCAGTACTTC

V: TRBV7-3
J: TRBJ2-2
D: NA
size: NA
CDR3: CASSPFNLGMNTGELFF
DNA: TGTGCCAGCAGCCCATTTAATTTGGGCATGAACACCGGGGAGCTGTTTTTT

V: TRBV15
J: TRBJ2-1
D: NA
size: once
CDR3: CATSREGTMKQFF
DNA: TGTGCCACCAGCAGAGAGGGTACAATGAAGCAGTTCTTC

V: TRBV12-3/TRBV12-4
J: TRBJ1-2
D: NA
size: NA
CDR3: CASSLGGTGSGYTF
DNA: TGTGCCAGCAGTCTGGGGGGCACGGGATCAGGCTACACCTTC

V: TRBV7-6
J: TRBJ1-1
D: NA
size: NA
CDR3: CASSLERENTEAFF
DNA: TGTGCCAGCAGCTTAGAACGGGAGAACACTGAAGCTTTCTTT

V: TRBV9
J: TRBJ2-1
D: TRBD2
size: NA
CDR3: CASSVDQVSGGAPVF
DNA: TGTGCCAGCAGCGTAGATCAGGTTAGCGGGGGGGCCCCCGTCTTC

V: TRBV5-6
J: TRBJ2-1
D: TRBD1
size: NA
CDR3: CASSYGTGTFF
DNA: TGTGCCAGCAGCTACGGGACAGGGACGTTCTTC

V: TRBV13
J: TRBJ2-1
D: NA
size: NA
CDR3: CASSSRGDYNEQFF
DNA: TGTGCCAGCAGCTCCAGGGGGGACTACAATGAGCAGTTCTTC

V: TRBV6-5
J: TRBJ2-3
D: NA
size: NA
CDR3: CASSYDAGPTDTQYF
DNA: TGTGCCAGCAGTTACGATGCGGGGCCCACAGATACGCAGTATTTT

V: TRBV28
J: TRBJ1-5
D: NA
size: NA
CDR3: CASTRPISNQPQHF
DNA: TGTGCCAGCACAAGACCCATTAGCAATCAGCCCCAGCATTTT

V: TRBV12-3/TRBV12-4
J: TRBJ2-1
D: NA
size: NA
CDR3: CASSPASSNNEQFF
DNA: TGTGCCAGCAGTCCCGCTAGCTCAAACAATGAGCAGTTCTTC

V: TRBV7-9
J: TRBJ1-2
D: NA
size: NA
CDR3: CASSLGTGPYGYTF
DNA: TGTGCCAGCAGCTTAGGAACAGGCCCCTATGGCTACACCTTC